This TCR beta chain was sequenced in a study of Graves' ophthalmopathy and Graves' hyperthyroidism. Study-level findings and limits: Most clonotypes expanded in thyroid above 0.001 frequency were present in blood too.

The authors amplified TCR beta CDR3 regions from RNA transcripts. Scientists carried out first-round RT-PCR using HTBI primers and then a second-round multiplex PCR. Each CDR3 protein is one row after TCRdb ran MiXCR on the multiplex PCR reads. The sample yields about 740,000 distinct CDR3 sequences, around 40% seen once. The sample holds a few counts of this clonotype. Its antigen is still unknown. Trimming removed 5 bases at V and 4 bases at J, with 5 bases between. The CDR3 runs 11 residues. Looked up from germline, CDR1 is MNHEY and CDR2 is SVGEGT. The TCR comes from an adult man with Graves' ophthalmopathy. The rearrangement uses TRBV6-2 or TRBV6-3 and TRBJ1-1; D gene uncertain. Sequencing was done on a sample of peripheral blood. The CDR3 sequence: CASSISTEAFF. In DNA form, the CDR3 reads TGTGCCAGCAGTATTTCCACTGAAGCTTTCTTT.